Below are 15 T cell receptor beta chains sequenced from a single sample in a study of tumor-infiltrating lymphocytes in primary liver carcinoma (dated by TCRdb to between 2016 and 2019). The reads were generated on an Illumina HiSeq 2500. TCRbeta-specific cDNA was reverse-transcribed from 500 ng total RNA using a constant-region primer and ProtoScript II reverse transcriptase. Three nested multiplex PCR rounds, following a slightly modified ARM-PCR procedure, were used to build the TCRbeta libraries. Each of the first two PCR rounds ran for approximately 10 cycles using multiplex TRBV1-TRBV30 forward primers together with a Cbeta reverse primer. TCRdb trimmed public reads at Q25 via fastp, called clones via MiXCR and kept in-frame beta chains. Here each entry gathers all rows of one CDR3 protein and keeps the most common genes and DNA. The sample table holds approximately 330,000 distinct CDR3 sequences, of which roughly 61% were seen once. Roughly 6% of the sample is taken by the ten largest.

Blood RNA was extracted from unsorted whole blood with TRIzol reagent; germline DNA came from the DNeasy Blood & Tissue kit. The sample comprised peripheral blood. Every receptor here comes from a man aged 35 to 55 with primary liver carcinoma and hepatitis B virus infection.

This clonotype has at least ten counts. The rearrangement uses TRBV11-2 and TRBJ2-1; possibly TRBD2 for D (5 bases). Per germline, CDR1 SGHAT and CDR2 FQNNGV. The germline V and J ends were trimmed by 2 bases and 7 bases, with 18 bases remaining between them. This CDR3 is built from 16 residues. In DNA, the CDR3 is TGTGCCAGCAGCTTACTTGAGGCTTCCCGAGGGAATGAGCAGTTCTTC. Its protein is CASSLLEASRGNEQFF.

Details on this clonotype: This sequence may be a read error, since a much larger clone differs from it by one base. The chain joins TRBV29-1 to TRBJ2-1; 8 bases line up with TRBD2. Per germline, CDR1 SQVTM and CDR2 ANQGSEA. The CDR3 contains 13 residues. This CDR3 reads CSVVAGGLGERFF. CDR3 sequence (DNA): TGCAGCGTTGTTGCGGGAGGCCTAGGTGAGCGGTTCTTC.

Comments on this clonotype: At one end the junction does not follow the germline gene, possibly because of a read error. The V gene is TRBV11-1, the J gene TRBJ2-7; the D gene could be TRBD1 or TRBD2 (5 bases each). Germline CDR1 SGHAT, CDR2 FQDESV (reference sequence). This CDR3 region has 13 residues. The DNA of the CDR3 is TGTGCAAGCAGCCCCGACGCTGGGGGCGAGCAGTACTTC. Residues: CASSPDAGGEQYF.

This clonotype was observed at least ten times. The J gene is TRBJ2-4, the V gene TRBV11-2, with D unclear. Looked up from germline, CDR1 is SGHAT and CDR2 is FQNNGV. Trimming stripped 0 bases from V and 10 bases from J, with 13 bases between. CDR3 size: 14 residues. DNA for the CDR3: TGTGCCAGCAGCTTAGATCCGGTCCCAAGGATTCAGTACTTC. Translating it yields CASSLDPVPRIQYF.

The chain uses TRBV18 and TRBJ1-1; no clear D gene. This CDR3 contains 13 residues. Trimming removed 5 bases at V and 6 bases at J, with 13 bases between. Germline V gene sequence: CDR1 KGHSH, CDR2 LQKENI. The DNA of the CDR3 is TGTGCCAGCTCATCGCACGCAGAAGCTGAAGCTTTCTTT. This encodes CASSSHAEAEAFF.

V is TRBV30 and J is TRBJ2-7; D remains unclear. Germline V gives CDR1 GTSNPN, CDR2 SVGIG (reference sequence). CDR3 length: 16 amino acids. Trimming shortened V by 0 bases and J by 2 bases, and 17 bases separated the two germline ends. The CDR3 coding sequence is TGTGCCTGGAGTGTACGGTTCCGGATCACAACCTACGAGCAGTACTTC. Residues: CAWSVRFRITTYEQYF.

In regard to this clonotype: One end of the junction fails to match germline, which may point to a read error. This rearrangement joins TRBV6-5 to TRBJ2-2; maybe TRBD2 (6 bases). The CDR3 consists of 14 residues. Per germline, CDR1 MNHEY and CDR2 SVGAGI. CDR3 loop: CVSIDGSWTGELFF. DNA for the CDR3: TGTGTCAGCATCGACGGGAGCTGGACCGGGGAGCTGTTTTTT.

The chain uses TRBV5-1 and TRBJ2-3, with TRBD2 identical over 7 bases. The CDR3 contains 15 residues. Germline CDR1 is SGHRS and CDR2 is YFSETQ. The ends lost 7 bases at V and 2 bases at J; junction bases unmatched: 10. CDR3 in amino acids: CASRSGWAFTDTQYF. As DNA, the CDR3 is TGCGCCAGCCGTAGCGGGTGGGCCTTCACAGATACGCAGTATTTT.

The chain combines TRBV5-1 with TRBJ2-1; D possibly corresponds to TRBD2 (5 bases). The V and J ends lost 0 bases and 7 bases respectively, with 11 bases between them. The CDR3 contains 14 residues. Germline V gene lookup returns CDR1 SGHRS and CDR2 YFSETQ. CDR3 DNA: TGCGCCAGCAGCTTGGAGTCTAGCAGTAATGAGCAGTTCTTC. It encodes CASSLESSSNEQFF.

On this clonotype itself: A much larger clone is a single base away; this may be a read error. The chain uses TRBV5-5 and TRBJ1-1, with unresolved D. The CDR3 totals 12 residues. Germline V gene lookup returns CDR1 SGHKS and CDR2 YYEKEE (reference sequence). DNA of the CDR3: TGTGTCAGCAGCCCCGGGAACACTGAAGCTTTCTTT. As protein: CVSSPGNTEAFF.

The chain couples TRBV7-9 to TRBJ1-1, with D unclear. V lost 5 bases, J lost 4 bases, and 8 bases lay in between. Germline V gives CDR1 SEHNR, CDR2 FQNEAQ (reference sequence). The CDR3 covers 12 residues. CDR3: CASSPTGTEAFF. In nucleotides, the CDR3 is TGTGCCAGCAGCCCAACGGGCACTGAAGCTTTCTTT.

J is TRBJ2-3 and V is TRBV11-2; 7 positions match TRBD1. The germline V gene encodes CDR1 SGHAT and CDR2 FQNNGV. This CDR3 is built from 18 residues. V was pared by 5 bases and J by 5 bases, with 19 bases of the junction left unmatched. CDR3 sequence (DNA): TGTGCCAGCAGCCCATTCAATTACAGGGGCTACTGGGGAGATACGCAGTATTTT. As protein: CASSPFNYRGYWGDTQYF.

The gene calls are TRBV2 and TRBJ1-3, with TRBD1 matching 8 bases. From germline, CDR1 is SNHLY and CDR2 FYNNEI. J lost 7 bases, V lost 3 bases, and 2 bases had no gene match. The CDR3 runs to 13 residues. This CDR3 is CASSEDRANTIYF. CDR3 DNA: TGTGCCAGCAGTGAGGACAGGGCTAACACCATATATTTT.

The rearrangement links TRBV2 to TRBJ1-6; 7 bases map to TRBD1. Germline CDR1 SNHLY, CDR2 FYNNEI. V trimming: 6 bases; J trimming: 7 bases; junction bases outside the gene matches: 3. The CDR3 consists of 13 residues. CDR3 DNA sequence: TGTGCCAGCAGGAGGGACAGAAATTCACCCCTCCACTTT. Translating it yields CASRRDRNSPLHF.

This clonotype was observed many times. This sequence joins TRBV6-1 and TRBJ2-7; D possibly corresponds to TRBD2 (5 bases). The CDR3 contains 14 residues. V was pared by 3 bases and J by 3 bases, with 12 bases between. CDR1 and CDR2 (germline): MNHNS, SASEGT. For the CDR3, the DNA is TGTGCCAGCAGTGATGAGGGAGTGGTCTACGAGCAGTACTTC. This translates into CASSDEGVVYEQYF.